This is a list of T cell receptor beta chains from one sample in a study of shared clonotypes between healthy human individuals. Sequencing used immunoSEQ multiplex PCR; TCRdb keeps in-frame clones, though not all of them. The sample lists hundreds of thousands of clones; around 81% were seen once. The sample consisted of PBMCs. The receptor set was obtained from a woman aged 40 to 50 in good health. Some clones in this sample may be carry-over from other donors' samples. The CDR3 runs from the conserved cysteine through the conserved F or W. The D gene is left open where the match is weak. Rows give clone size only sometimes, using once, few, many, or a class for an expanded clone.

NA	TRBV11-3	TRBJ2-1	NA	CASSLKSGAKAYNEQFF	TGTGCCAGCAGCTTAAAGTCCGGCGCTAAAGCCTACAATGAGCAGTTCTTC
few	TRBV28	TRBJ2-1	NA	CASSLPQNEQFF	TGTGCCAGCAGTTTACCCCAGAATGAGCAGTTCTTC
once	TRBV2	TRBJ2-7	TRBD2	CASSASGRSEQYF	TGTGCCAGCAGTGCCAGCGGGAGATCCGAGCAGTACTTC
NA	TRBV18	TRBJ1-1	TRBD1	CASSPKLQGLNTEAFF	TGTGCCAGCTCACCGAAATTACAGGGGTTGAACACTGAAGCTTTCTTT
NA	TRBV7-9	TRBJ2-3	TRBD2	CASSRGTSGMADTQYF	TGTGCCAGCAGCCGAGGGACTAGCGGGATGGCAGATACGCAGTATTTT
once	TRBV4-1	TRBJ2-7	NA	CASSRAGTSAEQYF	TGCGCCAGCAGCCGGGCCGGGACAAGCGCTGAGCAGTACTTC
NA	TRBV7-3	TRBJ2-3	TRBD2	CASSRGTSGKADTQYF	TGTGCCAGCAGCCGAGGGACTAGCGGGAAGGCAGATACGCAGTATTTT
NA	TRBV4-3	TRBJ2-1	NA	CASSPRGSGYNEQFF	TGCGCCAGCAGCCCCAGAGGTAGCGGATACAATGAGCAGTTCTTC
NA	TRBV27	TRBJ1-1	NA	CASMGNTEAFF	TGTGCCAGCATGGGGAACACTGAAGCTTTCTTT
NA	TRBV11-2	TRBJ1-1	TRBD1	CASSLTGYTEAFF	TGTGCCAGCAGCTTGACAGGGTACACTGAAGCTTTCTTT
NA	TRBV27	TRBJ2-7	TRBD1	CASRPGGGRNF	TGTGCCAGCAGGCCAGGGGGTGGCCGGAACTTC
NA	TRBV11-2	TRBJ2-7	TRBD1	CASSSPSGQRHEQYF	TGTGCCAGCAGCTCTCCCTCGGGACAGCGCCACGAGCAGTACTTC
NA	TRBV11-2	TRBJ2-7	NA	CASSSVYEQYF	TGTGCCAGCAGCTCGGTCTACGAGCAGTACTTC
NA	TRBV10-1	TRBJ2-2	TRBD1	CASSSGTATGELFF	TGCGCCAGCAGCTCTGGGACAGCCACCGGGGAGCTGTTTTTT
NA	TRBV18	TRBJ2-7	NA	CASSPPAYYEQYF	TGTGCCAGCTCACCACCCGCCTACTACGAGCAGTACTTC
once	TRBV7-7	TRBJ2-3	TRBD1	CASSPWTGGTADTQYF	TGTGCCAGCAGCCCCTGGACAGGGGGTACAGCAGATACGCAGTATTTT
NA	TRBV28	TRBJ1-5	NA	CASSKDSNQPQHF	TGTGCCAGCAGCAAAGACAGCAATCAGCCCCAGCATTTT
NA	TRBV2	TRBJ1-1	TRBD1	CAIPKSAGTGVTEAFF	TGTGCCATCCCGAAATCTGCCGGGACAGGGGTTACTGAAGCTTTCTTT
NA	TRBV19	TRBJ2-2	TRBD1	CASSRTGTNTGELFF	TGTGCCAGTAGTAGGACAGGGACGAACACCGGGGAGCTGTTTTTT
NA	TRBV7-2	TRBJ2-3	NA	CASSLGAGQGWDTQYF	TGTGCCAGCAGCTTAGGGGCGGGCCAGGGGTGGGATACGCAGTATTTT
NA	TRBV19	TRBJ2-2	NA	CASSIMPGGELFF	TGTGCCAGTAGTATCATGCCGGGTGGGGAGCTGTTTTTT
few	TRBV7-2	TRBJ2-7	NA	CASSLEVGIGYEQYF	TGTGCCAGCAGCTTAGAGGTGGGGATCGGCTACGAGCAGTACTTC
NA	TRBV7-2	TRBJ2-1	NA	CASSSYSGGARNEQFF	TGTGCCAGCAGCTCCTACAGTGGGGGCGCTCGCAATGAGCAGTTCTTC
NA	TRBV27	TRBJ1-2	NA	CASSFRLGNGYTF	TGTGCCAGCAGTTTCCGGTTAGGGAATGGCTACACCTTC
many	TRBV2	TRBJ2-7	TRBD2	CATPGASGRSYEQYF	TGTGCCACACCCGGGGCTAGCGGGAGGTCCTACGAGCAGTACTTC
once	TRBV18	TRBJ2-1	NA	CASSPLLDALLEDNEQFF	TGTGCCAGCTCACCACTCCTGGATGCTTTATTGGAGGACAATGAGCAGTTCTTC
NA	TRBV5-4	TRBJ2-1	TRBD2	CASSAGLAGVYNEQFF	TGTGCCAGCAGCGCGGGACTAGCGGGAGTATACAATGAGCAGTTCTTC
NA	TRBV27	TRBJ2-7	NA	CASSLFPTAIYEQYF	TGTGCCAGCAGTTTATTCCCGACAGCCATCTACGAGCAGTACTTC
NA	TRBV6-5	TRBJ2-2	TRBD1	CATADRGTGELFF	TGTGCCACCGCGGACAGGGGGACCGGGGAGCTGTTTTTT
NA	TRBV6-6	TRBJ2-1	NA	CASSYVAGERGEQFF	TGTGCCAGCAGTTACGTGGCAGGGGAACGTGGTGAGCAGTTCTTC
NA	TRBV18	TRBJ2-5	NA	CASSPNTGQQETQYF	TGTGCCAGCTCACCCAACACGGGTCAACAAGAGACCCAGTACTTC
NA	TRBV30	TRBJ2-3	NA	CAWSVQGLHTQYF	TGTGCCTGGAGTGTACAGGGTTTGCATACGCAGTATTTT
many	TRBV28	TRBJ2-5	TRBD1	CASKPDVGQGRGTQYF	TGTGCCAGCAAGCCGGACGTGGGACAGGGAAGGGGGACCCAGTACTTC
NA	TRBV5-4	TRBJ1-2	NA	CASSLDRVYGYTF	TGTGCCAGCAGCTTGGACAGGGTCTATGGCTACACCTTC
NA	TRBV5-1	TRBJ2-2	TRBD2	CASKLRLAPNTGELFF	TGCGCCAGCAAGCTCCGACTAGCGCCGAACACCGGGGAGCTGTTTTTT
NA	TRBV21-1	TRBJ2-1	NA	CASNRSPSGDKDGRSYNEQFF	TGTGCCAGCAACAGGTCCCCTAGTGGCGACAAGGACGGCCGCTCCTACAATGAGCAGTTCTTC
NA	TRBV7-3	TRBJ2-1	TRBD2	CASSSERGDNEQFF	TGTGCCAGCAGCTCCGAGCGGGGGGACAATGAGCAGTTCTTC
NA	TRBV5-8	TRBJ1-5	NA	CASSRGDQPQHF	TGTGCCAGCAGCCGCGGGGATCAGCCCCAGCATTTT
NA	TRBV5-8	TRBJ2-3	NA	CASSFSIAAWSTDTQYF	TGTGCCAGCAGCTTCAGTATAGCGGCATGGTCCACAGATACGCAGTATTTT
NA	TRBV6-9	TRBJ1-2	NA	CATYSAASGGYTF	TGTGCGACATATTCGGCAGCTTCGGGCGGCTACACCTTC
NA	TRBV2	TRBJ2-6	NA	CASSWADSGANVLTF	TGTGCCAGCAGCTGGGCCGACTCTGGGGCCAACGTCCTGACTTTC